This T cell receptor (beta chain) was identified in a study of T cell repertoires in cytomegalovirus infection. The junction had 5 bases not matched to a gene; V was cut back by 2 bases and J by 5 bases. From germline, CDR1 is KGHDR and CDR2 SFDVKD. The CDR3 contains 15 residues. Using its own MiXCR run on the reads, TCRdb lists one record per CDR3 protein. The sample records hundreds of thousands of distinct CDR3 sequences, 25% to 30% being singletons. Comment on this clonotype: Its cognate antigen is unknown.

The sequences come from cultured PBMCs, collected from culture after CMV antigen stimulation. The chain uses TRBV24-1 and TRBJ1-5; 7 nucleotides agree with TRBD1. The source of this sequence is a human donor in good health (CMV status not recorded). Some clones in this sample may be carry-over from other donors' samples. The CDR3 DNA follows: TGTGCCACCAGTGATTCAGCAGGGGGATATCAGCCCCAGCATTTT. It codes for CATSDSAGGYQPQHF.